This T cell receptor (beta chain) originates from a study of T cell responses to AZD1222 COVID-19 vaccine. Findings and limits, study-wide: The donor cohort was predominantly white British with a female majority, and clonal diversity may have been underestimated. Reportedly, close to half of spike-specific TCRs are directed against unmutated variant regions.

The protocol was immunoSEQ multiplex PCR, while the TCRdb copy is restricted to in-frame clones and leaves out a portion. The sample includes about 140,000 clones, 80% to 95% of them seen just once. Details on this clone: The antigen is undetermined.

This CDR3 is built from 19 residues. Germline CDR1 MNHEY, CDR2 SVGEGT. Trimming took off 0 bases at V and 2 bases at J, with 20 bases between the two ends. The chain combines TRBV6-2 or TRBV6-3 with TRBJ2-4, with D possibly matching TRBD1 (5 bases). The receptor's source is an adult in good health. The specimen was peripheral blood, collected on day 0 of AZD1222 vaccination. In DNA, the CDR3 is TGTGCCAGCAGTTACTCGAATGCTGGACATATGGGGTCCAAAAACATTCAGTACTTC. Translated: CASSYSNAGHMGSKNIQYF.